This TCR beta chain was captured by sequencing in a study of shared clonotypes between healthy human individuals. As for the study in general: Three men and a couple of women, aged 18 to 49, were donors. The study, taken as a whole, reports: For naive CD4 cells, roughly 4.6% of clonotypes were shared across a few donors. Blood was the only sampled material, and tissue repertoires likely differ. Non-shared clonotypes had lower generation probabilities than clonotypes shared by all four sorted-subset donors.

As to this clone: As yet, its antigen is unknown.

Method: immunoSEQ multiplex PCR; TCRdb's copy keeps in-frame clones and lacks some. The sample lists 2.5 million or so clones; around 90% were seen once. Sample: naive CD4+ T cells sorted from blood. Subset given: CD45RA+ positively selected. The sequence derives from a man younger than 30 in good health.

This chain's CDR3 is CASRDKGQRHHF. In DNA, the CDR3 is TGTGCCAGCAGGGACAAGGGACAGAGACATCATTTT. This chain links TRBV2 with TRBJ1-5; TRBD1 matches at 7 bases. The CDR3 extends over 12 amino acids. V lost 6 bases to trimming and J lost 16 bases; unmatched junction nucleotides: 12. In germline, CDR1 is SNHLY, CDR2 FYNNEI.